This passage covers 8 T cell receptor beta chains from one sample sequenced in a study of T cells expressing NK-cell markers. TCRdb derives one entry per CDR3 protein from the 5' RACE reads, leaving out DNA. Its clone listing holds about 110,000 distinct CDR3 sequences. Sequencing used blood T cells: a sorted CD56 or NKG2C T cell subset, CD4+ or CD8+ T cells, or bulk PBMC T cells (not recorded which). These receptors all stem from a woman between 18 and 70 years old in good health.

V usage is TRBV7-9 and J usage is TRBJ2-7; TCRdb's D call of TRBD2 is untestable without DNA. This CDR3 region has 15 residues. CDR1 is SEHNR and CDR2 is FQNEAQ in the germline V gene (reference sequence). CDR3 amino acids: CASSSNSGSYYEQYF.

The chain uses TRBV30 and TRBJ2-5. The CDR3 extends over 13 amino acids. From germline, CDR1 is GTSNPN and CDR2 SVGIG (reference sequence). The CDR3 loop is CAWSLGVQETQYF.

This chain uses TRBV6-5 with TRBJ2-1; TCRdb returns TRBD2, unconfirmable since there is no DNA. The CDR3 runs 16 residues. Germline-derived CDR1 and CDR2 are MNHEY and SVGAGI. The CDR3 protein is CASSYWTSGSRNEQFF.

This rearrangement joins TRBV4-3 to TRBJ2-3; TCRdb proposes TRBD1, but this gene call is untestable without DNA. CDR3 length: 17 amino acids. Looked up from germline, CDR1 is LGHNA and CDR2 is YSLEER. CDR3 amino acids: CASSQEMGDIVTDTQYF.

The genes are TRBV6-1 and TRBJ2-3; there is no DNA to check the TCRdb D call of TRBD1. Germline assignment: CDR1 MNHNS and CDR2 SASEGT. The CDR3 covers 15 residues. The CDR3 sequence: CASSPGQERVDTQYF.

CDR3 region: CASNPGLANPGEAFF. V is TRBV12-3 or TRBV12-4 and J is TRBJ1-1. The CDR3 spans 15 residues.

CDR3 loop: CASSQVPSGAYTDTQYF. This chain links TRBV4-3 with TRBJ2-3; TCRdb selects TRBD2, and the lack of DNA leaves this call unchecked. The CDR3 sequence is 17 residues long. CDR1 and CDR2 from the germline V gene are LGHNA and YSLEER.

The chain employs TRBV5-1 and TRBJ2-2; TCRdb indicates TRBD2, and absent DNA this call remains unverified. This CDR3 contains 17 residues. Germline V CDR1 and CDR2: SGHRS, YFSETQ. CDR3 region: CASSSSGVDRSSGELFF.